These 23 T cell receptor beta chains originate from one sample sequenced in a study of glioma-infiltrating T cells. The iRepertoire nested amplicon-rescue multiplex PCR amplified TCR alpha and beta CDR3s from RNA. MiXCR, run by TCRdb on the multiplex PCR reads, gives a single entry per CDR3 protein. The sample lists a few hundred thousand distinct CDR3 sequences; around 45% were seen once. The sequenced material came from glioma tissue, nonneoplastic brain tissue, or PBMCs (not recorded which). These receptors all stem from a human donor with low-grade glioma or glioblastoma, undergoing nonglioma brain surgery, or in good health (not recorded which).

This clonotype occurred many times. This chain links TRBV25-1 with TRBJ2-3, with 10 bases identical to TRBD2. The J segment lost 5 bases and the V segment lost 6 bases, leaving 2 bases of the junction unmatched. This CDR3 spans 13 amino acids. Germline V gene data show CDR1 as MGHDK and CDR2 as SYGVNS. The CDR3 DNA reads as TGTGCCAGCAGAATAGCGGGAGGAGATACGCAGTATTTT. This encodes CASRIAGGDTQYF.

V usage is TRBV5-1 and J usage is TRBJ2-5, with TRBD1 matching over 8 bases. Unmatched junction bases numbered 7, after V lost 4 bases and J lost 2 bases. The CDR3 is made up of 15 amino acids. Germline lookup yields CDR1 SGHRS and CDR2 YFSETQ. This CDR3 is CASSRGQAKQETQYF. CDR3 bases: TGCGCCAGCAGCCGGGGACAGGCGAAACAAGAGACCCAGTACTTC.

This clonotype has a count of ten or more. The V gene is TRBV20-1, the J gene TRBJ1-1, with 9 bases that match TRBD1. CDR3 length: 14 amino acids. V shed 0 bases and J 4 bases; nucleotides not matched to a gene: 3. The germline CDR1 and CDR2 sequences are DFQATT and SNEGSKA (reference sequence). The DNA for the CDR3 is TGCAGTGCTAGAGATAGGACAGGGGTCACTGAAGCTTTCTTT. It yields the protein CSARDRTGVTEAFF.

CDR3 sequence: CSVGQRVIKGWEQFF. The CDR3 nucleotides are TGCAGCGTTGGTCAAAGGGTAATTAAAGGTTGGGAGCAGTTCTTC. The chain combines TRBV29-1 with TRBJ2-1; D call uncertain. In germline, CDR1 is SQVTM, CDR2 ANQGSEA. This CDR3 is built from 15 residues. V lost 4 bases to trimming and J lost 10 bases, with 23 bases between them.

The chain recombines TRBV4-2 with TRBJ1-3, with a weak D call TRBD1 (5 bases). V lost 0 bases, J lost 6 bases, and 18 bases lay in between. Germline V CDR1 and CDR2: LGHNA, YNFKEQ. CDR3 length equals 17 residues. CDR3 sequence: CASSQDPRQSLANTIYF. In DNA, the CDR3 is TGTGCCAGCAGCCAAGATCCGAGACAGTCTCTGGCAAACACCATATATTTT.

The CDR3 loop is CASSLDGGGGYTF. The CDR3, as DNA: TGTGCCAGCAGTTTAGATGGGGGTGGGGGCTACACCTTC. The chain combines TRBV12-3 or TRBV12-4 with TRBJ1-2, with D possibly being TRBD1 (5 bases). Trimming cost V 1 base and J 8 bases, with 11 bases left between them. The CDR3 contains 13 residues.

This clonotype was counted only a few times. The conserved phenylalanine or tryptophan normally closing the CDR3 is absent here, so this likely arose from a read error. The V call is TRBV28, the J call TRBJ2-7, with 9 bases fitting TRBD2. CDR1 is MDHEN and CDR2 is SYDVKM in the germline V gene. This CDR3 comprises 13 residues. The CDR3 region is CASILAGAREQYI. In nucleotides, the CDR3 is TGTGCCAGCATTTTAGCGGGAGCACGGGAGCAGTACATC.

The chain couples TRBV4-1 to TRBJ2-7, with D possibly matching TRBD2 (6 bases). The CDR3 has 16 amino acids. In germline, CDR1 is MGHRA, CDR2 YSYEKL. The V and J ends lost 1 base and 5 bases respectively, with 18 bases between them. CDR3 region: CASSQAGGTRFHEQYF. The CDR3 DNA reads TGCGCCAGCAGCCAAGCTGGGGGGACCAGGTTCCACGAGCAGTACTTC.

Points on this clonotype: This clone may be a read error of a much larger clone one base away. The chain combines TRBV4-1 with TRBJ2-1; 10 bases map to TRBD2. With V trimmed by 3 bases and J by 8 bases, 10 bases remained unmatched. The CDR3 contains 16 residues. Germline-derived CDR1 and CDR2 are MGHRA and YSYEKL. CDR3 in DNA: TGCGCCAGCAGCCACCTGGGGGCTAGCGGGAGTGATGAGCAGTTCTTC. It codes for CASSHLGASGSDEQFF.

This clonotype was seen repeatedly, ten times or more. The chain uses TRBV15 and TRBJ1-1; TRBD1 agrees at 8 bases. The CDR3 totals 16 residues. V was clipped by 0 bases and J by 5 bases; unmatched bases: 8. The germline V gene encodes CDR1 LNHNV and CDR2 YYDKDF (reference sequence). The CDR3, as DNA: TGTGCCACCAGCAGAGATCGTGGACAGGGCTGGACTGAAGCTTTCTTT. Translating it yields CATSRDRGQGWTEAFF.

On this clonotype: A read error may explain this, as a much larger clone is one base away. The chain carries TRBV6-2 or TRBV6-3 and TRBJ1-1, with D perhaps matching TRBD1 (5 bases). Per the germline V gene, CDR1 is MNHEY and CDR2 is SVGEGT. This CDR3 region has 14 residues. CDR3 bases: TGTGCCTGCAGTGCCGGGACGACCAACACTGAAGCTTTCTTT. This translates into CACSAGTTNTEAFF.

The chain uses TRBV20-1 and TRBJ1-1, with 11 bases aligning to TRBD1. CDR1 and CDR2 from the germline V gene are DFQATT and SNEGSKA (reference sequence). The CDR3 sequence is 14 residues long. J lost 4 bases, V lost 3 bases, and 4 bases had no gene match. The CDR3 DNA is TGCAGTGCTAGGGGGACAGGGGGAAGCACTGAAGCTTTCTTT. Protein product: CSARGTGGSTEAFF.

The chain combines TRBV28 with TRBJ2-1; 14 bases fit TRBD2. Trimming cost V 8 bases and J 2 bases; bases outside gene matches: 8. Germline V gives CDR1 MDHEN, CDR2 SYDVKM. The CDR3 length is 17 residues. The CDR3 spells CASAGLAGVPAYNEQFF. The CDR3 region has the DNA TGTGCCAGCGCGGGACTAGCGGGAGTTCCCGCCTACAATGAGCAGTTCTTC.

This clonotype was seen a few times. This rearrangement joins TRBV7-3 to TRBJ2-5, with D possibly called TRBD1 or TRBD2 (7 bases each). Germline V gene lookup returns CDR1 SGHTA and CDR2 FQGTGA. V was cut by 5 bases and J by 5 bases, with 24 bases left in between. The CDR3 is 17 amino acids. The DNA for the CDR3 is TGTGCCAGCAGCCGCAGACAGGGAGGGGAGTTGGGCGAGACCCAGTACTTC. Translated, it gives CASSRRQGGELGETQYF.

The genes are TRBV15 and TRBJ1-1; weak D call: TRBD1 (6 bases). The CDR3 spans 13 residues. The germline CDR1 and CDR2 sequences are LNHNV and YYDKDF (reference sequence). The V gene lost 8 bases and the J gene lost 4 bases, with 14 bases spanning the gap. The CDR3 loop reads CATEQGVGTEAFF. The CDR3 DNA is TGTGCCACCGAACAGGGAGTAGGCACTGAAGCTTTCTTT.

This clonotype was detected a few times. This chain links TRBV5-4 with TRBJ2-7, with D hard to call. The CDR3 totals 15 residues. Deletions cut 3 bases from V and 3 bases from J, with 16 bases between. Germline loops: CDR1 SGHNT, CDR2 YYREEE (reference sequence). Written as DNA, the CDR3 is TGTGCCAGCAGCTCCGCTCTCGGGTTTAGCTACGAGCAGTACTTC. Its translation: CASSSALGFSYEQYF.

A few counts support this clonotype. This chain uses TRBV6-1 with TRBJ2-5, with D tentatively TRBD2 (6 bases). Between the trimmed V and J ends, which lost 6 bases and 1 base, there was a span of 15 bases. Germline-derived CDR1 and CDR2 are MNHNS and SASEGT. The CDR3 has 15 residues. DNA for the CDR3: TGTGCCAGCAGATATTATAGGGACTCCCAAGAGACCCAGTACTTC. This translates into CASRYYRDSQETQYF.

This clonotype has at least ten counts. The CDR3 reads CASSLSRGYTF. The CDR3 DNA reads TGTGCCAGCAGCCTATCCCGAGGCTACACCTTC. This chain joins TRBV6-2 or TRBV6-3 and TRBJ1-2, with D unresolved. The CDR3 loop spans 11 amino acids. Trimming left V 6 bases short and J 8 bases short, with 10 bases between. Germline values: CDR1 MNHEY, CDR2 SVGEGT.

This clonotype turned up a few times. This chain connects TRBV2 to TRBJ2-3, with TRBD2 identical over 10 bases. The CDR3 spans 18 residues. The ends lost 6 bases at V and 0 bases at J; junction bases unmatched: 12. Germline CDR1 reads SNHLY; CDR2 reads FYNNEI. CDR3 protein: CASRSYSGTSVSTDTQYF. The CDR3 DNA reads TGTGCCAGCAGGTCCTATTCCGGGACTAGCGTGAGCACAGATACGCAGTATTTT.

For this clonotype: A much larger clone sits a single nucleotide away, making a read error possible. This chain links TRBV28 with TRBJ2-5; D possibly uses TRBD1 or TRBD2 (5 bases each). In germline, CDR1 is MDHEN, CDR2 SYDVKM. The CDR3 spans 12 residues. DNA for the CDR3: TGTGCCAGCAGACCCTTGGGGGAGAGCCAGTACTTC. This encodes CASRPLGESQYF.

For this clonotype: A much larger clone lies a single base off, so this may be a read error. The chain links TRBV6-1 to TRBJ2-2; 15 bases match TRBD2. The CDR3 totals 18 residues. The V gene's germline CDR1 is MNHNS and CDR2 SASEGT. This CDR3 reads CTSRGGLAGGLKSGELFF. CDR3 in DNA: TGTACCAGCAGGGGGGGACTAGCGGGAGGCTTGAAGTCCGGGGAGCTGTTTTTT.

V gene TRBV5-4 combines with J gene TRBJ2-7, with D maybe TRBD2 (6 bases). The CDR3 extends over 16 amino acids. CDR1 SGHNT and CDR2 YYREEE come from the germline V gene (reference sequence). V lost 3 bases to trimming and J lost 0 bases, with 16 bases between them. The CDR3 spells CASSWGWQGGSYEQYF. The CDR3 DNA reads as TGTGCCAGCAGCTGGGGGTGGCAGGGAGGCTCCTACGAGCAGTACTTC.

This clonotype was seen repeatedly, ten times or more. CDR3 sequence (DNA): TGTGCCAGCAGTCCCGCCTACGGGGAGGGCACTGAAGCTTTCTTT. This sequence encodes CASSPAYGEGTEAFF. The chain has TRBV27 and TRBJ1-1; D not certain. Germline loops: CDR1 MNHEY, CDR2 SMNVEV (reference sequence). V dropped 5 bases and J dropped 4 bases, with 17 bases sitting between them. The CDR3 length is 15 residues.